These 10 T cell receptor beta chains came from one sample sequenced in a study of blood T cell repertoires in COVID-19. Sequenced by immunoSEQ multiplex PCR; TCRdb stores in-frame clones only, minus some. This sample has approximately 100,000 clones, with around 85% found just once. Sequencing was done on a sample of peripheral blood. These receptors all come from a man of 80 years or more with acute or convalescent COVID-19.

This clone appeared once. The J gene is TRBJ2-2, the V gene TRBV5-1; D might be TRBD2 (6 bases). Germline loops: CDR1 SGHRS, CDR2 YFSETQ. The ends were cut back, 0 bases at V and 6 bases at J, with 15 bases in the middle. The CDR3 spans 16 residues. The CDR3 protein is CASSLVGGGVAGELFF. Written as DNA, the CDR3 is TGCGCCAGCAGCTTGGTTGGCGGAGGGGTTGCCGGGGAGCTGTTTTTT.

The chain uses TRBV3-1 (or the pseudogene TRBV3-2) and TRBJ2-1, with D possibly being TRBD2 (6 bases). This CDR3 contains 17 residues. Trimming left V 2 bases short and J 0 bases short, with 14 bases between. The germline gives CDR1 LGHDT, CDR2 YNNKEL (reference sequence). CDR3 in amino acids: CASSQLSGTDSYNEQFF. CDR3 coding DNA: TGTGCCAGCAGCCAACTATCCGGGACTGACTCCTACAATGAGCAGTTCTTC.

The chain couples TRBV2 to TRBJ2-5, with D possibly TRBD1 on 6 matching bases. The V end was cut by 8 bases, the J end by 5 bases, with 18 bases between. Looked up from germline, CDR1 is SNHLY and CDR2 is FYNNEI. This CDR3 has 14 residues. CDR3 DNA sequence: TGTGCCAGCCTGGAGCGAGGGGGTTCGGAGACCCAGTACTTC. Protein: CASLERGGSETQYF. The entire variable domain, with the rest obtained from reference TRBV2 and TRBJ2-5, is as follows: EPEVTQTPSHQVTQMGQEVILRCVPISNHLYFYWYRQILGQKVEFLVSFYNNEISEKSEIFDDQFSVERPDGSNFTLKIRSTKLEDSAMYFCASLERGGSETQYFGPGTRLLVL.

The rearrangement joins TRBV3-1 (or the pseudogene TRBV3-2) to TRBJ2-2; possible D gene TRBD1, 5 bases. V was shortened by 4 bases and J by 3 bases, with 12 bases between the two germline ends. Germline V lookup: CDR1 LGHDT, CDR2 YNNKEL (reference sequence). CDR3 length: 15 amino acids. This chain's CDR3 is CASSLTDSYTGELFF. The CDR3 nucleotides read TGTGCCAGCAGCCTGACCGACAGCTACACCGGGGAGCTGTTTTTT.

The V gene is TRBV12-3 or TRBV12-4, the J gene TRBJ1-2, with 7 nucleotides matching TRBD1. The ends lost 5 bases at V and 3 bases at J; junction bases unmatched: 3. CDR3 length: 13 residues. The CDR3 sequence is CASSADRDYGYTF. The CDR3, as DNA: TGTGCCAGCAGTGCAGACAGGGACTATGGCTACACCTTC.

The chain couples TRBV7-3 to TRBJ2-1; tentatively, D is TRBD1 (6 bases). Germline CDR1 and CDR2: SGHTA and FQGTGA. V lost 2 bases and J 8 bases, leaving 16 bases between the germline ends. The CDR3 length is 15 residues. CDR3 protein: CASSLGAQGRDEQFF. The CDR3 DNA reads TGTGCCAGCAGCTTAGGTGCACAGGGTAGGGATGAGCAGTTCTTC.

The chain couples TRBV6-5 to TRBJ2-7; TRBD1 matches 8 bases. Looked up from germline, CDR1 is MNHEY and CDR2 is SVGAGI. The CDR3 runs to 14 residues. V shed 1 base, J shed 3 bases, and the junction held 2 bases outside the gene matches. CDR3 residues: CASSYFGQGYEQYF. CDR3 DNA sequence: TGTGCCAGCAGTTACTTCGGACAGGGCTACGAGCAGTACTTC.

The chain links TRBV20-1 to TRBJ1-5, with TRBD1 matching over 7 bases. The CDR3 runs 14 residues. CDR1 DFQATT and CDR2 SNEGSKA come from the germline V gene (reference sequence). The trim removed 3 bases at V and 7 bases at J, leaving 9 bases unmatched. DNA for the CDR3: TGCAGTGCTAGTTCCGGACAGGCGTTACAGCCCCAGCATTTT. Translated: CSASSGQALQPQHF.

J is TRBJ2-7 and V is TRBV19; 10 bases match TRBD2. Germline lookup yields CDR1 LNHDA and CDR2 SQIVND (reference sequence). J was trimmed by 2 bases and V by 4 bases; bases with no gene match: 5. The CDR3 extends over 15 amino acids. The CDR3 loop reads CASSNSGRPAYEQYF. The CDR3 bases are TGTGCCAGTAGTAATAGCGGGAGGCCCGCCTACGAGCAGTACTTC.

J is TRBJ2-1 and V is TRBV7-2, with D maybe TRBD2 (5 bases). The germline gives CDR1 SGHTA, CDR2 FQGNSA. This CDR3 is built from 14 residues. V lost 1 base and J 14 bases, leaving 18 bases between the germline ends. The CDR3 loop is CASSLGLSLVMEFF. Here the CDR3 DNA reads TGTGCCAGCAGCTTAGGCTTATCACTAGTCATGGAGTTCTTC.